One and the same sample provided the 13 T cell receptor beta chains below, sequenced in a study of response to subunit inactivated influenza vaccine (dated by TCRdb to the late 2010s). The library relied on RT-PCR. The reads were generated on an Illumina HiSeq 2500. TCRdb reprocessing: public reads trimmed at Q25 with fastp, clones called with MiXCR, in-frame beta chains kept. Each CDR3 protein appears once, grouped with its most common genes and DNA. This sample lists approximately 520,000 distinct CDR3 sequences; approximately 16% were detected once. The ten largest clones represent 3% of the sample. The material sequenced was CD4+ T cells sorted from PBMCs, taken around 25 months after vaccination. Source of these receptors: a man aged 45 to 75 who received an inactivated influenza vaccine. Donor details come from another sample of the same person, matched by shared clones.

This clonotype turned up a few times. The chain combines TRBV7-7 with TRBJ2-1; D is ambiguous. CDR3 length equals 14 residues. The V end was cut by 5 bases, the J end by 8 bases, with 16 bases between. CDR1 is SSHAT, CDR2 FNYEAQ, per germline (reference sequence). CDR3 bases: TGTGCCAGCAGCCTCAATAGGGTCGAGGATGAGCAGTTCTTC. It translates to CASSLNRVEDEQFF.

The CDR3 protein is CASSQVGRENRGYTF. CDR3 nucleotide sequence: TGTGCCAGCAGCCAAGTAGGCCGGGAAAACCGAGGCTACACCTTC. This chain connects TRBV14 to TRBJ1-2, with no clear D. Germline CDR1 is SGHDN and CDR2 is FVKESK. The CDR3 spans 15 residues. With 1 base removed from V and 8 bases from J, the gap between germline ends came to 17 bases. Based on the CDR3 plus reference TRBV14 and TRBJ1-2, the full variable domain is EAGVTQFPSHSVIEKGQTVTLRCDPISGHDNLYWYRRVMGKEIKFLLHFVKESKQDESGMPNNRFLAERTGGTYSTLKVQPAELEDSGVYFCASSQVGRENRGYTFGSGTRLTVV.

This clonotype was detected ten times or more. The CDR3 sequence: CASSSLNSGNTIYF. CDR3 DNA sequence: TGTGCCAGCAGTTCCCTAAACTCTGGAAACACCATATATTTT. This chain links TRBV12-3 or TRBV12-4 with TRBJ1-3; D unresolved. CDR3 length: 14 residues. Trimming cost V 4 bases and J 0 bases, with 7 bases left between them.

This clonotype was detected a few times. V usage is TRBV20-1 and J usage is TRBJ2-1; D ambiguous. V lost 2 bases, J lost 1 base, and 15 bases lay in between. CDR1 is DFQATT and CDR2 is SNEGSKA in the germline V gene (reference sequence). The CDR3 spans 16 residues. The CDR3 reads CSARPYARRSYNEQFF. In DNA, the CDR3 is TGCAGTGCTAGACCCTACGCCCGGCGATCCTACAATGAGCAGTTCTTC.

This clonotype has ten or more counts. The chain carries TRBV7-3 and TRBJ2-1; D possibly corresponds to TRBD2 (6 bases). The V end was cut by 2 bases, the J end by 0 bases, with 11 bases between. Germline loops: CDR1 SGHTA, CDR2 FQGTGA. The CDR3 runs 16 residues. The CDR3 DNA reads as TGTGCCAGCAGCTTACGGCGCGGGGACTCCTACAATGAGCAGTTCTTC. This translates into CASSLRRGDSYNEQFF.

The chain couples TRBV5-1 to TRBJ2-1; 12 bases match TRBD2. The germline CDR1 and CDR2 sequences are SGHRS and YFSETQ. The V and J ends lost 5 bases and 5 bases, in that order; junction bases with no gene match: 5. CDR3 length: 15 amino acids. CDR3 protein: CASSPTSGGNNEQFF. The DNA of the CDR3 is TGCGCCAGCAGTCCGACTAGCGGGGGCAACAATGAGCAGTTCTTC.

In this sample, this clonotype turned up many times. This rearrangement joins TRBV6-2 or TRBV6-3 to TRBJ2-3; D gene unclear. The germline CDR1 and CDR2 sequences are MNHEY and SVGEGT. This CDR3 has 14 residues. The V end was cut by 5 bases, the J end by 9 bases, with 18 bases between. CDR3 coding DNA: TGTGCCAGCAGTCGACCATCCGGCCAGTGGACGCAGTATTTT. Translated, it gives CASSRPSGQWTQYF.

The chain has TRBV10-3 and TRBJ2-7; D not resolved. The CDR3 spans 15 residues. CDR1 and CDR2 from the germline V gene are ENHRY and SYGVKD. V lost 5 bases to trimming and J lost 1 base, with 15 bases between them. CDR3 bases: TGTGCCATCAGTAGTGGGCAGGCGGAGTCCTACGAGCAGTACTTC. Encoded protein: CAISSGQAESYEQYF.

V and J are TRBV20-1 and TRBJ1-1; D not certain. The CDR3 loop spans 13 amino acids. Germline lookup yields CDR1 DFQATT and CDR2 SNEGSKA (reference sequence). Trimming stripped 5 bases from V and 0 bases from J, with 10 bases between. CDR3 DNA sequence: TGCAGTGCTCAATCACAGATGAACACTGAAGCTTTCTTT. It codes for CSAQSQMNTEAFF.

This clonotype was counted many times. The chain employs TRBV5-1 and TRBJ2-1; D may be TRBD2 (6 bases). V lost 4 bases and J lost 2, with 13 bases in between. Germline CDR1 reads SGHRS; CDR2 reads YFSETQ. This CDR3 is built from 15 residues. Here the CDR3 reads CASSVSGLTYNEQFF. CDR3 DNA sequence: TGCGCCAGCAGCGTAAGCGGGCTTACCTACAATGAGCAGTTCTTC.

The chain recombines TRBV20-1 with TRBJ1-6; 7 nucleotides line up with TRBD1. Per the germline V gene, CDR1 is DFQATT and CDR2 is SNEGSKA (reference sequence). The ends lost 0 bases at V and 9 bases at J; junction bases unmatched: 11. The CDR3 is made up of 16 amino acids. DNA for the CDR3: TGCAGTGCTAGAGATTTGGAGGGGGCAGGGAGTTCACCCCTCCACTTT. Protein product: CSARDLEGAGSSPLHF.

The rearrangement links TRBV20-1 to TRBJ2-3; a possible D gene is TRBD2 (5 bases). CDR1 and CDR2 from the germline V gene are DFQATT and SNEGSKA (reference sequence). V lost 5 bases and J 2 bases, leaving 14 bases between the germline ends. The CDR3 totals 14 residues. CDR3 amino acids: CSALPGTNTDTQYF. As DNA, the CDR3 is TGCAGTGCTCTCCCGGGAACTAACACAGATACGCAGTATTTT.

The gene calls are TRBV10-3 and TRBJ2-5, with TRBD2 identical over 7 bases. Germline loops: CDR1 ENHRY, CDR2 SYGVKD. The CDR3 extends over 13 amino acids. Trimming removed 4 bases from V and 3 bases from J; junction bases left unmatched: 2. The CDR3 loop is CAISGRGEETQYF. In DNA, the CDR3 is TGTGCCATCAGTGGTCGGGGGGAAGAGACCCAGTACTTC.